Each of the 5 T cell receptor beta chains below was sequenced from the same sample in a study of blood T cell repertoires in COVID-19. The protocol was immunoSEQ multiplex PCR, while the TCRdb copy is restricted to in-frame clones and leaves out a portion. The data show about 370,000 clones, around 89% seen once. Sample: peripheral blood. These receptors were taken from a woman aged 30 to 39 with COVID-19, enrolled during active disease.

The gene calls are TRBV2 and TRBJ1-4, with D perhaps matching TRBD1 (5 bases). Trimming pared 5 bases from V and 5 bases from J, leaving 21 bases between. This CDR3 is built from 17 residues. Germline values: CDR1 SNHLY, CDR2 FYNNEI. The chain's CDR3 is CASSFKGPEVKNEKLFF. Written as DNA, the CDR3 is TGTGCCAGCAGTTTCAAGGGGCCGGAAGTAAAAAATGAAAAACTGTTTTTT.

This sequence joins TRBV5-8 and TRBJ2-7, with D perhaps matching TRBD1 (6 bases). Germline values: CDR1 SGHTS, CDR2 YDEGEE. Deletions cut 4 bases from V and 9 bases from J, with 17 bases between. CDR3 length: 13 residues. The CDR3 DNA reads as TGTGCCAGCAGCCCTGGACAGCTTGAGGTGCAGTACTTC. It yields the protein CASSPGQLEVQYF.

The chain's CDR3 is CASSLYASDSLNYGYTF. For the CDR3, the DNA is TGTGCCAGCAGCTTGTATGCTAGTGACAGTCTAAACTATGGCTACACCTTC. The rearrangement uses TRBV5-4 and TRBJ1-2; D is perhaps TRBD1 (5 bases). Germline CDR1 is SGHNT and CDR2 is YYREEE (reference sequence). The V gene lost 1 base and the J gene lost 2 bases, with 18 bases spanning the gap. The CDR3 totals 17 residues.

The chain employs TRBV10-3 and TRBJ2-3; 9 bases fit TRBD1. CDR3 length: 14 residues. CDR1 is ENHRY and CDR2 is SYGVKD in the germline V gene. V gave up 6 bases and J gave up 6 bases; unmatched junction bases: 7. The CDR3 sequence: CAIRPTGGDDTQYF. CDR3 DNA sequence: TGTGCCATCAGGCCTACAGGGGGCGATGATACGCAGTATTTT.

V and J are TRBV19 and TRBJ1-6; D is possibly TRBD1 (5 bases). The CDR3 contains 13 residues. CDR1 is LNHDA, CDR2 SQIVND, per germline (reference sequence). V was pared by 6 bases and J by 11 bases, with 14 bases between. In nucleotides, the CDR3 is TGTGCCAGTAGCGGGACTGCCGGAGCACCCCTCCACTTT. This sequence encodes CASSGTAGAPLHF.